Below, 30 T cell receptor beta chains from the same sample are listed, as sequenced in a study of T cells in Graves' hyperthyroidism and ophthalmopathy. From RNA transcripts, TCR beta CDR3 regions were amplified. Primed by the HTBI set, a first-round RT-PCR was run on the TCR CDR3. One entry per CDR3 protein, called by TCRdb with MiXCR from the multiplex PCR reads. There are some 500,000 distinct CDR3 sequences in the sample; approximately 25% occur only once, and about 10% lies in the top ten. Sequences were obtained from blood. The receptors originated from a young woman with Graves' ophthalmopathy.

This clonotype was seen ten or more times. This chain's CDR3 is CASSSFGTSSPYEQYF. CDR3 nucleotides: TGCGCCAGCAGCTCATTCGGGACTAGCTCGCCCTACGAGCAGTACTTC. The chain has TRBV5-1 and TRBJ2-7, with 9 positions matching TRBD2. CDR1 SGHRS and CDR2 YFSETQ come from the germline V gene. The V gene end was trimmed by 3 bases and the J gene end by 2 bases; junction bases not matched to a gene: 9. The CDR3 sequence is 16 residues long. Complete variable domain (other parts from reference TRBV5-1 and TRBJ2-7): KAGVTQTPRYLIKTRGQQVTLSCSPISGHRSVSWYQQTPGQGLQFLFEYFSETQRNKGNFPGRFSGRQFSNSRSEMNVSTLELGDSALYLCASSSFGTSSPYEQYFGPGTRLTVT.

Many counts were recorded for this clonotype. The genes are TRBV7-8 and TRBJ1-1; D might be TRBD1 (5 bases). Trimming stripped 5 bases from V and 9 bases from J, with 13 bases between. Germline assignment: CDR1 SGHVS and CDR2 FQNEAQ. This CDR3 contains 12 residues. The CDR3 DNA reads as TGTGCCAGCAGCCCCGCGACGGGACAAGCTTTCTTT. It encodes CASSPATGQAFF. The full variable domain, in which reference TRBV7-8 and TRBJ1-1 provide the parts outside the CDR3, is GAGVSQSPRYKVAKRGQDVALRCDPISGHVSLFWYQQALGQGPEFLTYFQNEAQLDKSGLPSDRFFAERPEGSVSTLKIQRTQQEDSAVYLCASSPATGQAFFGQGTRLTVV.

The table lists this clonotype with many counts. The V and J genes are TRBV27 and TRBJ1-5, with D unresolved. V lost 7 bases and J lost 7, with 17 bases in between. CDR3 length: 14 amino acids. Germline CDR1 reads MNHEY; CDR2 reads SMNVEV (reference sequence). This CDR3 is CASTLHRGGQPQHF. CDR3 nucleotide sequence: TGTGCCAGCACCCTCCACAGAGGAGGCCAGCCCCAGCATTTT.

The sample holds many counts of this clonotype. J is TRBJ2-2 and V is TRBV6-5; D gene ambiguous. The CDR3 sequence is 15 residues long. CDR1 is MNHEY, CDR2 SVGAGI, per germline. Trimming shortened V by 0 bases and J by 4 bases, and 9 bases separated the two germline ends. The CDR3, as DNA: TGTGCCAGCAGTTACTCGTGGGGTGGCACCGGGGAGCTGTTTTTT. Protein: CASSYSWGGTGELFF.

This clonotype has a count of ten or more. This chain joins TRBV27 and TRBJ1-1; possible D gene TRBD1, 5 bases. Germline V gives CDR1 MNHEY, CDR2 SMNVEV (reference sequence). The CDR3 runs 14 residues. V was trimmed by 2 bases and J by 1 base, leaving 8 bases between them. This chain's CDR3 is CASSLLQGNTEAFF. Written as DNA, the CDR3 is TGTGCCAGCAGTTTACTCCAGGGGAACACTGAAGCTTTCTTT.

The chain employs TRBV12-3 or TRBV12-4 and TRBJ2-7; 7 bases are a match to TRBD1. J was trimmed by 4 bases and V by 7 bases; bases with no gene match: 13. This CDR3 region has 15 residues. CDR3 loop: CASTSRTGPGYEQYF. As DNA, the CDR3 is TGTGCCAGCACCTCCCGGACAGGCCCTGGATACGAGCAGTACTTC.

In its sample, this clonotype was seen many times. This rearrangement joins TRBV6-1 to TRBJ1-5; D call uncertain. V lost 5 bases and J 2 bases, leaving 13 bases between the germline ends. Germline V CDR1 and CDR2: MNHNS, SASEGT. CDR3 length equals 15 residues. The CDR3 reads CASSPNGRGNQPQHF. The DNA of the CDR3 is TGTGCCAGCAGTCCCAACGGACGGGGCAATCAGCCCCAGCATTTT.

This clonotype was seen at least ten times. The chain employs TRBV12-3 or TRBV12-4 and TRBJ1-2; TRBD1 is a possible D gene (6 bases). This CDR3 spans 13 amino acids. Deletions cut 6 bases from V and 3 bases from J, with 11 bases between. As DNA, the CDR3 is TGTGCCAGCAGCGAGGGACAACACTATGGCTACACCTTC. The encoded protein is CASSEGQHYGYTF.

This clonotype was seen ten or more times. The chain has TRBV29-1 and TRBJ1-2, with D perhaps TRBD1 (6 bases). V gave up 7 bases and J gave up 0 bases, with 18 bases separating them. Germline CDR1 and CDR2: SQVTM and ANQGSEA. This CDR3 has 15 amino acids. The chain's CDR3 is CSATSRDNTNYGYTF. In DNA, the CDR3 is TGCAGCGCGACATCGAGGGACAACACTAACTATGGCTACACCTTC.

This clonotype has ten or more counts. The rearrangement uses TRBV12-3 or TRBV12-4 and TRBJ2-7; 10 nucleotides line up with TRBD2. Germline trimming cut 1 base from V and 4 bases from J; bases unmatched to any gene: 1. The CDR3 is 14 amino acids. CDR3 sequence reads: CASSLGSGGYEQYF. The CDR3 nucleotides are TGTGCCAGCAGTTTAGGTAGCGGGGGGTACGAGCAGTACTTC.

The J gene is TRBJ1-2, the V gene TRBV11-2; D perhaps matches TRBD1 (6 bases). The CDR3 covers 18 residues. In germline, CDR1 is SGHAT, CDR2 FQNNGV. Trimming removed 4 bases from V and 1 base from J, with 22 bases in between. CDR3 coding DNA: TGTGCCAGCAGCTCAACCCCGGGGGTGGGGGCGCGTAACTATGGCTACACCTTC. The encoded protein is CASSSTPGVGARNYGYTF.

This sequence joins TRBV7-2 and TRBJ2-5; D is uncertain. Trimming removed 3 bases from V and 2 bases from J, with 7 bases in between. CDR1 and CDR2 from the germline V gene are SGHTA and FQGNSA. The CDR3 length is 13 residues. CDR3 nucleotide sequence: TGTGCCAGCAGCTTCCAGGCACAAGAGACCCAGTACTTC. Protein sequence: CASSFQAQETQYF.

The rearrangement joins TRBV12-3 or TRBV12-4 to TRBJ2-6; D gene ambiguous. Trimming removed 8 bases from V and 2 bases from J, with 10 bases in between. The CDR3 contains 14 residues. The CDR3 reads CASSVRAGANVLTF. CDR3 bases: TGTGCCAGCTCCGTCCGGGCTGGGGCCAACGTCCTGACTTTC.

This clonotype was found a few times. CDR3 residues: CSAATGTSGGLNTGELFF. The CDR3 coding sequence is TGCAGTGCTGCAACCGGGACTAGCGGGGGGCTGAACACCGGGGAGCTGTTTTTT. The chain uses TRBV20-1 and TRBJ2-2; 15 nucleotides line up with TRBD2. Germline CDR1 is DFQATT and CDR2 is SNEGSKA (reference sequence). There are 18 residues in the CDR3. V lost 5 bases to trimming and J lost 1 base; unmatched junction nucleotides: 8.

The chain recombines TRBV9 with TRBJ1-5; 7 bases agree with TRBD1. The V segment lost 2 bases and the J segment 4 bases; nucleotides outside the gene matches: 0. Germline lookup yields CDR1 SGDLS and CDR2 YYNGEE. The CDR3 is 13 residues long. The CDR3 protein is CASSVGQNQPQHF. DNA for the CDR3: TGTGCCAGCAGCGTGGGACAGAATCAGCCCCAGCATTTT.

This clonotype was recorded a few times. This rearrangement joins TRBV10-3 to TRBJ1-1; weak D call: TRBD1 (5 bases). Trimming took 2 bases from V and 1 from J, leaving 5 bases between them. Germline lookup yields CDR1 ENHRY and CDR2 SYGVKD. The CDR3 has 13 residues. The CDR3 is CAISETGNTEAFF. CDR3 nucleotides: TGTGCCATCAGTGAGACAGGGAACACTGAAGCTTTCTTT.

The table lists this clonotype with many counts. The J gene is TRBJ2-7, the V gene TRBV10-3; 9 bases agree with TRBD1. CDR3 length: 14 amino acids. V was pared by 4 bases and J by 3 bases, with 4 bases of the junction left unmatched. CDR1 and CDR2 (germline): ENHRY, SYGVKD. The CDR3 sequence: CAISGRDRDYEQYF. The CDR3 bases are TGTGCCATCAGTGGCCGGGACAGGGACTACGAGCAGTACTTC.

This chain links TRBV27 with TRBJ1-2; a weak D match, TRBD1 (5 bases). CDR1 is MNHEY, CDR2 SMNVEV, per germline (reference sequence). Trimming pared 5 bases from V and 7 bases from J, leaving 20 bases between. CDR3 length equals 15 residues. As DNA, the CDR3 is TGTGCCAGCAGTGAACGGGACGGGACTTATGGTGGCTACACCTTC. Its translation: CASSERDGTYGGYTF.

The J gene is TRBJ1-5, the V gene TRBV24-1; unclear D gene. Germline loops: CDR1 KGHDR, CDR2 SFDVKD. The CDR3 contains 16 residues. DNA for the CDR3: TGTGTCTTCAGTGATTCCATTTTCCGGGGCAATCAGCCCCAGCATTTT. Translating it yields CVFSDSIFRGNQPQHF.

This clonotype was seen a few times. V usage is TRBV6-5 and J usage is TRBJ1-1, with a possible D match to TRBD1 (5 bases). CDR1 MNHEY and CDR2 SVGAGI come from the germline V gene. This CDR3 contains 14 residues. The V gene lost 4 bases and the J gene lost 3 bases, with 12 bases spanning the gap. CDR3 DNA sequence: TGTGCCAGCAGTTGGCCAGGGAGGGACACTGAAGCTTTCTTT. It translates to CASSWPGRDTEAFF.

This clonotype was observed at least ten times. The rearrangement links TRBV2 to TRBJ2-7, with D unresolved. The germline V gene has CDR1 SNHLY and CDR2 FYNNEI. With 6 bases removed from V and 1 base from J, the gap between germline ends came to 16 bases. The CDR3 extends over 15 amino acids. The CDR3 spells CASRPSKLSSYEQYF. The CDR3 nucleotides read TGTGCCAGCAGACCCTCCAAGCTTTCATCCTACGAGCAGTACTTC. The entire variable domain, with the rest obtained from reference TRBV2 and TRBJ2-7, is as follows: EPEVTQTPSHQVTQMGQEVILRCVPISNHLYFYWYRQILGQKVEFLVSFYNNEISEKSEIFDDQFSVERPDGSNFTLKIRSTKLEDSAMYFCASRPSKLSSYEQYFGPGTRLTVT.

This clonotype was detected many times. The chain carries TRBV6-1 and TRBJ1-2; D gene unclear. CDR3 length: 13 amino acids. The germline V and J ends were trimmed by 7 bases and 7 bases, with 16 bases remaining between them. The germline gives CDR1 MNHNS, CDR2 SASEGT. This CDR3 reads CASNPEGPRGYTF. CDR3 sequence (DNA): TGTGCCAGCAACCCCGAAGGTCCCCGTGGCTACACCTTC.

The CDR3: CASRNRQGAGQPQHF. CDR3 in DNA: TGTGCCAGCAGAAATAGACAGGGGGCAGGTCAGCCCCAGCATTTT. J is TRBJ1-5 and V is TRBV6-1; 10 bases line up with TRBD1. Trimming at V came to 6 bases and at J to 6 bases, leaving 8 bases not matched to a gene. This CDR3 contains 15 residues. CDR1 is MNHNS and CDR2 is SASEGT in the germline V gene.

This clonotype came up a few times. At one end the junction does not follow the germline gene, possibly because of a read error. J is TRBJ1-5 and V is TRBV20-1, with D perhaps TRBD1 (5 bases). The germline gives CDR1 DFQATT, CDR2 SNEGSKA (reference sequence). This CDR3 region has 17 residues. This chain's CDR3 is CSTRDETGIVRMQPQHF. The CDR3 DNA is TGCAGTACTAGAGACGAAACAGGCATTGTAAGAATGCAGCCCCAGCATTTT.

This clonotype was picked up many times. The J gene is TRBJ2-7, the V gene TRBV2; D assignment may be TRBD1 or TRBD2 (5 bases each). Germline CDR1 reads SNHLY; CDR2 reads FYNNEI. V lost 6 bases and J 0 bases, leaving 15 bases between the germline ends. This CDR3 comprises 15 residues. CDR3 protein: CASRVGEMSSYEQYF. The CDR3 DNA follows: TGTGCCAGCAGGGTAGGGGAGATGAGCTCCTACGAGCAGTACTTC. Full variable domain (rest looked up from reference TRBV2 and TRBJ2-7): EPEVTQTPSHQVTQMGQEVILRCVPISNHLYFYWYRQILGQKVEFLVSFYNNEISEKSEIFDDQFSVERPDGSNFTLKIRSTKLEDSAMYFCASRVGEMSSYEQYFGPGTRLTVT.

This chain uses TRBV18 with TRBJ1-1; TRBD1 matches at 8 bases. The CDR3 runs 14 residues. With 6 bases clipped from V and 4 bases from J, the junction kept 7 bases outside the gene matches. CDR1 is KGHSH, CDR2 LQKENI, per germline. CDR3 in DNA: TGTGCCAGCTCTCAACAGGGGGAGGTCACTGAAGCTTTCTTT. Protein sequence: CASSQQGEVTEAFF.

This clonotype has just one count. One end of the junction does not line up with germline, which may come from a read error. This chain links TRBV6-1 with TRBJ2-7, with D possibly being TRBD1 or TRBD2 (5 bases each). The CDR3 has 14 amino acids. Germline CDR1 is MNHNS and CDR2 is SASEGT. The CDR3 region has the DNA TGTGCCAGCAGTGCTGACAGCACCCGGGACGAGCGGTACTTC. This gives the protein CASSADSTRDERYF.

There are a few counts of this clonotype. This rearrangement joins TRBV20-1 to TRBJ2-2, with 7 nucleotides matching TRBD1. This CDR3 is built from 15 residues. Trimming took 6 bases from V and 3 from J; bases not matched to a gene: 10. Germline CDR1 is DFQATT and CDR2 is SNEGSKA (reference sequence). CDR3 amino acids: CSAKIGQVDTGELFF. The CDR3 DNA is TGCAGTGCGAAAATAGGACAGGTGGACACCGGGGAGCTGTTTTTT.

The chain has TRBV6-5 and TRBJ2-2, with D unresolved. Trimming took 2 bases from V and 3 from J, leaving 13 bases between them. CDR1 is MNHEY and CDR2 is SVGAGI in the germline V gene. The CDR3 totals 16 residues. The DNA for the CDR3 is TGTGCCAGCAGTTACGATTATGGTTCCCACACCGGGGAGCTGTTTTTT. It specifies CASSYDYGSHTGELFF.

This clonotype was counted ten times or more. This chain joins TRBV2 and TRBJ1-2; D is perhaps TRBD1 (5 bases). Trimming pared 0 bases from V and 5 bases from J, leaving 10 bases between. The CDR3 consists of 14 residues. Germline values: CDR1 SNHLY, CDR2 FYNNEI. This CDR3 reads CASSEAAGDYGYTF. Written as DNA, the CDR3 is TGTGCCAGCAGTGAAGCCGCGGGGGATTATGGCTACACCTTC.